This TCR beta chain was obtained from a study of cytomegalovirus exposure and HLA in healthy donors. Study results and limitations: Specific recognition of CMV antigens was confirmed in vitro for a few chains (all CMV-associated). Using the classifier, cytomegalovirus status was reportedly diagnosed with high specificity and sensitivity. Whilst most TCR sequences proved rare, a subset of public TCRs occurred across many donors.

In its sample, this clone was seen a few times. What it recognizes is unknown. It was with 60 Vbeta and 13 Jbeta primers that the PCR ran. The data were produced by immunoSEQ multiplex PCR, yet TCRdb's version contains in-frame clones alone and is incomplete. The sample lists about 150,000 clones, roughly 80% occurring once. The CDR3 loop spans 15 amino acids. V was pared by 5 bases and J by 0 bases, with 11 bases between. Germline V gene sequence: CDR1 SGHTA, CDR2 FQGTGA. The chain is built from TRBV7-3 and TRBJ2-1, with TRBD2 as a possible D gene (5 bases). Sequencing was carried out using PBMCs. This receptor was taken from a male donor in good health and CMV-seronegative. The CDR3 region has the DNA TGTGCCAGCAGCCTCGGGGAGATCTCCTACAATGAGCAGTTCTTC. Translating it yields CASSLGEISYNEQFF.